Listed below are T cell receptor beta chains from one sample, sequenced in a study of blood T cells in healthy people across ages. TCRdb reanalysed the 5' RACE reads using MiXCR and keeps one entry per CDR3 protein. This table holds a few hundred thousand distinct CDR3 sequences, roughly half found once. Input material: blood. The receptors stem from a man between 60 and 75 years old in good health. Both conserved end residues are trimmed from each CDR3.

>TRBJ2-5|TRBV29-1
SVRLAGGETQY
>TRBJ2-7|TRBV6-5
ASSSNSEEQY
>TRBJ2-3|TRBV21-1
ASRRLAVFTDTQY
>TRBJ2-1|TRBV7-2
ASSHSGVREQF
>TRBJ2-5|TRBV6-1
ASSPGQGWQETRY
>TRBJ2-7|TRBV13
ASSLGGYGYEQY
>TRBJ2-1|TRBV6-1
ASTFQGGQGYNEQF
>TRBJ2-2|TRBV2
ASSEETGTTGELF
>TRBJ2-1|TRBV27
ASSQVGGNEQF
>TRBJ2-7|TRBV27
ASARYRLGYEQY
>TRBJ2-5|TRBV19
ATQPDRLGMVQY
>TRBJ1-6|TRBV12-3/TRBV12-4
ASSLGGNSPLH
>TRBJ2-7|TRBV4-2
ASSQEGEVNEQY
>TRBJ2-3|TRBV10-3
AIRDRGVTDTQY
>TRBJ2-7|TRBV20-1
SGLAGGNSYEQY
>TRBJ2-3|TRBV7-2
ASSPGQTSGTQY
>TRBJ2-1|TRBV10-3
AIRNRVGSYNEQF
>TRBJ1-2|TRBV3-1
ASSSTARPNYGYT
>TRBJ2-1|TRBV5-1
ASSQQVGGYNERF
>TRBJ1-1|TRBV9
ASSVRENTEAF
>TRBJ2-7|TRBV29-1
SVLSYEQY
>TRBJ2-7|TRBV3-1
ASSRTDRGPYEQY
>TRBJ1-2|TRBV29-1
SVGTGMTYGYT
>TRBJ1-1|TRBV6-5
ASSYMLDTEAF
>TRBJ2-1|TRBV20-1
SARDSWLAGEQF
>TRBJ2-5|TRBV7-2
ASSPHQLAGGETQY
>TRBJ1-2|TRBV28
ASSLWGETPNYGYT
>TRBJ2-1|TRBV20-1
SAKTSASSYNEQF
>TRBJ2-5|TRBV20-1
SARVGTQETQY
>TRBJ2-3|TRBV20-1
SARDQGGRPSRTDTQY
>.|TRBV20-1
SAPAGAF
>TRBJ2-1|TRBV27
ASSLGFHDEQF
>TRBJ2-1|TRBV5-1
ASSLTLAGGGHEQF
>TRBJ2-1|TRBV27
ASSLSHNGGEQF
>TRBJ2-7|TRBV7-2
ASSPRDRGLVQY
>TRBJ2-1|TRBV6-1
ASSEVQYNEQF
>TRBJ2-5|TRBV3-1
ASRAGREQETQY
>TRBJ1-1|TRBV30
AWSLQGPRTEAF
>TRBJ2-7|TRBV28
ATQGLLTDYEQY
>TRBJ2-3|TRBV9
ASSPLATSTDTQY